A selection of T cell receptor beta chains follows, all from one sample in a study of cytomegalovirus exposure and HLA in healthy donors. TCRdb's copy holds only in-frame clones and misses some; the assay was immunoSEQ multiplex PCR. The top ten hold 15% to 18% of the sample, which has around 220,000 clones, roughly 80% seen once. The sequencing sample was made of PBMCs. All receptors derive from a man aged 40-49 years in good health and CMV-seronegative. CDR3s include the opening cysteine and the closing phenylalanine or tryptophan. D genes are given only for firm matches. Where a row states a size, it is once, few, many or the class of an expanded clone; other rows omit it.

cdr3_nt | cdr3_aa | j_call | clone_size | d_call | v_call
TGTGCCAGCTCACCACCGGACAGTGTGGGGTACATTCAGTACTTC | CASSPPDSVGYIQYF | TRBJ2-4 | once | . | TRBV18
TGTGCCACCAGGACTAGCGGGAGCCCAGATACGCAGTATTTT | CATRTSGSPDTQYF | TRBJ2-3 | . | TRBD2 | TRBV19
TGTGCCAGCAGCTTACAGGGGGCGGTGGCTGAAGCTTTCTTT | CASSLQGAVAEAFF | TRBJ1-1 | . | TRBD1 | TRBV5-5
TGTGCCAGCAGTTTTCCGGGTACTGGAAACACCATATATTTT | CASSFPGTGNTIYF | TRBJ1-3 | few | . | TRBV6-6
TGTGCCAGCAGCTCCCTGGCGGGGCTGCTTGGGACCCAGTACTTC | CASSSLAGLLGTQYF | TRBJ2-5 | . | . | TRBV27
TGTGCCAGCAGCGTAGGTAGTAGCGGGGCCCCCGAGCAGTACTTC | CASSVGSSGAPEQYF | TRBJ2-7 | . | TRBD2 | TRBV9
TGTGCCAGCAGCTTCAAACAGGCCAATCAGCCCCAGCATTTT | CASSFKQANQPQHF | TRBJ1-5 | . | . | TRBV7-2
TGCGCCAGCAGTGACAGGACAGGGGGATCAGAGACCCAGTACTTC | CASSDRTGGSETQYF | TRBJ2-5 | . | TRBD1 | TRBV10-1
TGTGCCAGCAGCTTCTCGGGACAGGGGTTGAATACGCAGTATTTT | CASSFSGQGLNTQYF | TRBJ2-3 | . | TRBD1 | TRBV7-9
TGTGCCAGCAGCTTACAACCTATAACTGGAGGTGATGGCTACACCTTC | CASSLQPITGGDGYTF | TRBJ1-2 | . | . | TRBV7-8
TGTGCCAGCAGCGCATCACACCGGGACAACTCCTACAATGAGCAGTTCTTC | CASSASHRDNSYNEQFF | TRBJ2-1 | few | . | TRBV9